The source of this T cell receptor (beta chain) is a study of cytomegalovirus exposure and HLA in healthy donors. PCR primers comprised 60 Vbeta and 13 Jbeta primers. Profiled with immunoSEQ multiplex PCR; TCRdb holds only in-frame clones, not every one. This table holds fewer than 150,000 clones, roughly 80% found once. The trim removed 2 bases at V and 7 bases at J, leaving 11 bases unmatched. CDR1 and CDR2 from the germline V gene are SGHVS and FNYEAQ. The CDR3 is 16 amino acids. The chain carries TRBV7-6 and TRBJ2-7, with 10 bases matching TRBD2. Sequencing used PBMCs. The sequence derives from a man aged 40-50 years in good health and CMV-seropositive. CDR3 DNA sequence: TGTGCCAGCAGCTTATATACTAGCGGGACCATGACAGAGCAGTACTTC. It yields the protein CASSLYTSGTMTEQYF.